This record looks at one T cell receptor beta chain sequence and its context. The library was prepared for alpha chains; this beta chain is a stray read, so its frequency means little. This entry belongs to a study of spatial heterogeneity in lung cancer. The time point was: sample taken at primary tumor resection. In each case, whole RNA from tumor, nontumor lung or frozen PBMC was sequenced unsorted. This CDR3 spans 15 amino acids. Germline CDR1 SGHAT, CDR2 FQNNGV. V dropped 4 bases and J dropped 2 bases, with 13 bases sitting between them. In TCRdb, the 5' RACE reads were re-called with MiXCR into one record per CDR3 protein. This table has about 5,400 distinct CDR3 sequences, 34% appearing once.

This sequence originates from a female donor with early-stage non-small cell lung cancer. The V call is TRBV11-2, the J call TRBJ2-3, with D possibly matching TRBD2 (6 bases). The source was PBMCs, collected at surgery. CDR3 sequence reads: CASSSRGRATDTQYF. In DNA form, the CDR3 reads TGTGCCAGCAGCTCGCGGGGAAGGGCCACAGATACGCAGTATTTT.